Shown below are 2 T cell receptor beta chains from a single sample sequenced in a study of tumor-infiltrating lymphocytes in primary liver carcinoma. Priming with a constant-region primer yielded TCR beta cDNA from roughly 0.45 ug total RNA. What produced the TCR beta libraries was three nested multiplex PCR rounds using slightly modified ARM-PCR. Both of the initial two PCR rounds ran for about 9 cycles and employed TRBV1-TRBV30 forward primers alongside a C-beta reverse primer. TCRdb reprocessed the multiplex PCR reads via MiXCR and lists one record per CDR3 protein. The top ten hold 25% to 30% of the sample, which has 75,000 or so distinct CDR3 sequences, 60% to 75% seen once. DNA and RNA were both co-extracted from about 20-30 mg of bulk tissue that had not been sorted. The sample consisted of liver tumor tissue from sampling region 4. The subset: tumor region T4, right-lateral pole. These TCRs come from a man aged 40-50 years with primary liver carcinoma and hepatitis B virus infection.

This clonotype was seen a single time. This may be a read error: a much more frequent sequence differs by one nucleotide. The CDR3 region is CTSSYDGRVDERYF. The CDR3 bases are TGTACCAGCAGTTACGACGGGAGGGTCGACGAGCGGTACTTC. The V call is TRBV6-5, the J call TRBJ2-7; 8 bases are shared with TRBD2. Per germline, CDR1 MNHEY and CDR2 SVGAGI. The length of the CDR3 is 14 residues.

Concerning this clonotype: One end of the junction is discordant with germline, which a read error may explain. The chain joins TRBV11-2 to TRBJ2-2; 7 bases line up with TRBD1. The CDR3 has 17 amino acids. From germline, CDR1 is SGHAT and CDR2 FQNNGV. CDR3 nucleotide sequence: TGTGCCAGGAGCTTTGATCGAGACAGGGTCGGCATCGGGGAGCTGTTTTTT. It encodes CARSFDRDRVGIGELFF.